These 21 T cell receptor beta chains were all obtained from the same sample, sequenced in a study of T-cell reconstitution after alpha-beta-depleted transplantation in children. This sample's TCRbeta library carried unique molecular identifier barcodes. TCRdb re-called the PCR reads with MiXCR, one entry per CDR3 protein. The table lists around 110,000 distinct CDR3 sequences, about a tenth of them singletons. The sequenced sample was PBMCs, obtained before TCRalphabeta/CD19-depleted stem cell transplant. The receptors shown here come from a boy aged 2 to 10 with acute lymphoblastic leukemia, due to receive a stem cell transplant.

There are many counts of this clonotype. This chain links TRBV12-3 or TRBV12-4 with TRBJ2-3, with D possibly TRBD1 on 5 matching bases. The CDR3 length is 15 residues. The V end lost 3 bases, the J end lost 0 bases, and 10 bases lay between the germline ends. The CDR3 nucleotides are TGTGCCAGCAGTTTGACAGCCGCTAGCACAGATACGCAGTATTTT. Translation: CASSLTAASTDTQYF.

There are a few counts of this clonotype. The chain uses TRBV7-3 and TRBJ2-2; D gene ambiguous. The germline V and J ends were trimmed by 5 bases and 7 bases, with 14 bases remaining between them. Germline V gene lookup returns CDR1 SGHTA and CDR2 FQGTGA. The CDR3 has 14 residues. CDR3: CASSPGPIGGELFF. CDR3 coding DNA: TGTGCCAGCAGCCCAGGACCAATTGGCGGGGAGCTGTTTTTT.

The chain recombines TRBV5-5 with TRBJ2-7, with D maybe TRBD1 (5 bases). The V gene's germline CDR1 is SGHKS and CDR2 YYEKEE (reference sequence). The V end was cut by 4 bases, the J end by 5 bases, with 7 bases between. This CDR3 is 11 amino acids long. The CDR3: CASSGAHEQYF. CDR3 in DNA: TGTGCCAGCAGCGGGGCGCACGAGCAGTACTTC.

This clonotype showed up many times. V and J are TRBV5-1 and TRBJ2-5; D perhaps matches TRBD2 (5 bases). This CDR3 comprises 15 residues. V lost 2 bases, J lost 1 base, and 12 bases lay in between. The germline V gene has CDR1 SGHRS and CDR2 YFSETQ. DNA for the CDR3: TGCGCCAGCAGCTTCATCGTCCGGGGCCAAGAGACCCAGTACTTC. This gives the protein CASSFIVRGQETQYF.

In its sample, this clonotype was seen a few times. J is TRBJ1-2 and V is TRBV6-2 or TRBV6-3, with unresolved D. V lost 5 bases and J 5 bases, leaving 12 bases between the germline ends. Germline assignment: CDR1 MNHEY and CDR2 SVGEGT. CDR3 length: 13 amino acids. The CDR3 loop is CASSLDGIYGYTF. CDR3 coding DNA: TGTGCCAGCAGTCTCGACGGGATTTATGGCTACACCTTC.

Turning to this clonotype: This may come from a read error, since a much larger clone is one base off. The CDR3 region is CDSSSTILQGAGEAFF. The CDR3 DNA reads as TGTGACAGCAGCTCAACGATCCTCCAGGGGGCAGGGGAAGCTTTCTTT. J is TRBJ1-1 and V is TRBV27; 8 nucleotides agree with TRBD1. This CDR3 has 16 amino acids. Germline V CDR1 and CDR2: MNHEY, SMNVEV (reference sequence).

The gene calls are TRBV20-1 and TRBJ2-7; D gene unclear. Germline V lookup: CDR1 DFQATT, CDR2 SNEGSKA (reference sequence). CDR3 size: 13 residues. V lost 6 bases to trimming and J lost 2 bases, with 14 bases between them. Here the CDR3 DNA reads TGCAGTGCAAGAACCCTCGGAACCTACGAGCAGTACTTC. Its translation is CSARTLGTYEQYF.

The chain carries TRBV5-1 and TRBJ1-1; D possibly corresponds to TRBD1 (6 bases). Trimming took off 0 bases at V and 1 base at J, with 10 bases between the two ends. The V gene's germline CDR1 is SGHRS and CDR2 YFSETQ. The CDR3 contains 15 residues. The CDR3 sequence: CASSLVGGGNTEAFF. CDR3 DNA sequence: TGCGCCAGCAGCTTGGTCGGGGGCGGGAACACTGAAGCTTTCTTT.

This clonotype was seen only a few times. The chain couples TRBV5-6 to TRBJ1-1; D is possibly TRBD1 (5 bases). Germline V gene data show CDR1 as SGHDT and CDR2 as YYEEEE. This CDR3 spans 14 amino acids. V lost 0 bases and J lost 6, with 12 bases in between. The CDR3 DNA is TGTGCCAGCAGCTTGGGTATTGGGGGATCTGAAGCTTTCTTT. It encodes CASSLGIGGSEAFF.

CDR3 in DNA: TGCGCCAGCCGCGGACTAGCGGGGAGCACAGATACGCAGTATTTT. Protein product: CASRGLAGSTDTQYF. This chain joins TRBV5-1 and TRBJ2-3; 12 nucleotides line up with TRBD2. The germline gives CDR1 SGHRS, CDR2 YFSETQ. The CDR3 has 15 amino acids. V lost 7 bases, J lost 0 bases, and 3 bases stayed unmatched.

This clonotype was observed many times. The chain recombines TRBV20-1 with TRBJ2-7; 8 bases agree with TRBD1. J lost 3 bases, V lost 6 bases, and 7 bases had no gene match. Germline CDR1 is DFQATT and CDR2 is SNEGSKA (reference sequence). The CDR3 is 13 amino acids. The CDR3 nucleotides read TGCAGTGCGAGCAACAGGGGGGTCTACGAGCAGTACTTC. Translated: CSASNRGVYEQYF.

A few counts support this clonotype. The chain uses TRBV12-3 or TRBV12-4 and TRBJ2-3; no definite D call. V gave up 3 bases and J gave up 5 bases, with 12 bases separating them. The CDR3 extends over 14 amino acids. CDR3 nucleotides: TGTGCCAGCAGTTTTTTGAGAGTGGGAGATACGCAGTATTTT. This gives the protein CASSFLRVGDTQYF.

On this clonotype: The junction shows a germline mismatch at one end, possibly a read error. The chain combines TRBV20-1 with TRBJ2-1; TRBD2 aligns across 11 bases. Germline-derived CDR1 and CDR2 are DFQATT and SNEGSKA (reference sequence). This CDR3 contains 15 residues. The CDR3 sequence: CSARDSGRDYNEQLF. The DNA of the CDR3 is TGCAGTGCTAGAGATAGCGGGAGGGACTACAATGAGCAGTTATTC.

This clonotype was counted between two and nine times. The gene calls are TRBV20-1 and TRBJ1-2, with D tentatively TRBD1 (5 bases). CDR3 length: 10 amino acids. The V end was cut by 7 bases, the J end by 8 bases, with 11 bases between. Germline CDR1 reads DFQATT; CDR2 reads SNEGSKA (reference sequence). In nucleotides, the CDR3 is TGCAGTGGAACAGGCGGGGGCTACACCTTC. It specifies CSGTGGGYTF.

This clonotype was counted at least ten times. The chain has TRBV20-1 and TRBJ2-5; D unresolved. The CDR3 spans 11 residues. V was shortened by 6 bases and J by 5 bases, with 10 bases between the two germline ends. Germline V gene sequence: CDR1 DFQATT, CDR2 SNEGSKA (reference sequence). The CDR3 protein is CSAQRAETQYF. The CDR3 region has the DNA TGCAGTGCCCAACGCGCCGAGACCCAGTACTTC.

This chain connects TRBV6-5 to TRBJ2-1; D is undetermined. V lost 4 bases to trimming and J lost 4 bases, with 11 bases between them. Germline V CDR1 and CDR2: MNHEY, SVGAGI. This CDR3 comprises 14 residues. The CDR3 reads CASSLHTPYNEQFF. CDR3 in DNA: TGTGCCAGCAGTTTGCATACACCTTACAATGAGCAGTTCTTC.

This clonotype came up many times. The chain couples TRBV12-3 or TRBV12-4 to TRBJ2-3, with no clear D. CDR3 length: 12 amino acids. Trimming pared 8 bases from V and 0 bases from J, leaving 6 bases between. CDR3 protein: CASATSTDTQYF. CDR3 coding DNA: TGTGCCAGCGCAACTAGCACAGATACGCAGTATTTT.

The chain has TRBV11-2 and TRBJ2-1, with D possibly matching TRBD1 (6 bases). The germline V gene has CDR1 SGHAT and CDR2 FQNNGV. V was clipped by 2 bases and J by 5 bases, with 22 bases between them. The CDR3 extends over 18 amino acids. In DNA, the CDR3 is TGTGCCAGCAGCTTAAATTTCGGACAGCCCCTACGGGACAATGAGCAGTTCTTC. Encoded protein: CASSLNFGQPLRDNEQFF.

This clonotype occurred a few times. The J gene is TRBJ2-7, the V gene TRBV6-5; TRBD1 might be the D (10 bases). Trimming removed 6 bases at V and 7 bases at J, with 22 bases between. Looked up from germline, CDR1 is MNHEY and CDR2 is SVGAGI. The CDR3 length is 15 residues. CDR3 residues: CASRRGGQGIEEQYF. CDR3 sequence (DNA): TGTGCCAGCAGGCGGGGGGGACAGGGGATTGAAGAGCAGTACTTC.

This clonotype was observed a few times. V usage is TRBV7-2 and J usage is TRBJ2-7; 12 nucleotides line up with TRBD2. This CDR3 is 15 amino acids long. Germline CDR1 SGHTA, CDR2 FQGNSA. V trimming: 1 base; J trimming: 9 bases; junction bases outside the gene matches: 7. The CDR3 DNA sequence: TGTGCCAGCAGCTTAGGCCCCGGACTAGCGGGAATGCAGTACTTC. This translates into CASSLGPGLAGMQYF.

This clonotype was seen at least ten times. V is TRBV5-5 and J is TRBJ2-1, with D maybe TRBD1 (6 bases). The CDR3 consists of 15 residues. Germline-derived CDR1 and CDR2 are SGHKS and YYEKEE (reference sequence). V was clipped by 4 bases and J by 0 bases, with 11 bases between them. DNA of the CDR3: TGTGCCAGCAGCAGGGACACACACTCCTACAATGAGCAGTTCTTC. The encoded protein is CASSRDTHSYNEQFF.